This TCR beta chain was identified in a study of beta chain features in type 1 diabetes (dated by TCRdb to 2017 to 2018). For the wider study: Patients and healthy donors did not differ in mean age, gender distribution, total cell number or subset yield. In the study, TCRB repertoires of sorted circulating CD4+ T cell subsets from recently diagnosed type 1 diabetes patients were compared with those of matched healthy donors. Whereas all 30 or so donors provided naive and central memory subsets, regulatory and stem cell-like memory subsets were isolated from just 8 patients and about 8 healthy donors. Across all samples, fewer than 130 million sorted cells were examined, and cell number per subset correlated strongly with RNA yield.

A few counts support this clone. Which antigen it targets is not known. No much larger clone is present one base from it, and per-base qualities are unavailable. Each donor gave one peripheral blood draw, averaging approximately 0.12 L, which was collected into heparinised tubes. Using a panel that included CD45RO, CCR7, CD25, CD127, CD95 and CD27, naive, central memory, regulatory and stem cell-like memory CD4+ T cells were sorted on a BD FACSAria II. A purity above 95% was achieved for all sorted populations. PBMCs were isolated immediately by Lymphoprep density gradient centrifugation and stained directly without culture. Samples were stained and sorted in pairs, with one healthy donor and one patient per experiment, so that batch effects were minimized. Overall results and qualifications from the work: At VDJ recombination sites, type 1 diabetes patients had fewer insertions and more deleted nucleotides, which implies abnormalities in thymic rearrangement. PCR might favor shorter templates, but patient and control samples were amplified and corrected together, so any skew would affect both groups equally. Sequencing cDNA rather than genomic DNA could over-represent highly expressing activated cells, although activation and CD3 levels did not differ between groups. Only small numbers of individuals were included in the HLA sub-analyses, which left unresolved whether HLA type had any influence on TCRB rearrangement. In all four CD4+ subsets, TCRB CDR3 length was moderately but significantly shorter in type 1 diabetes patients. The naive, central memory and regulatory TCRB repertoires appeared to resemble one another more closely among patients than among healthy donors.

The entire isolated RNA was reverse transcribed using the High Capacity cDNA Reverse Transcription Kit, and thus expressed TCRB transcripts were sequenced. Deep immunoSEQ sequencing was performed on naive, central memory and regulatory T cell samples, with an average of roughly 3.3 million total reads per sample. After sorted cells were lysed in RLT buffer, RNA was extracted with DNase-treated RNeasy Micro or Mini kits, with the choice depending on cell number. Each cell subset was processed on its own to prevent cross-contamination, while patient and healthy donor samples were processed together. The immunoSEQ multiplex PCR was used to amplify TCRB sequences from cDNA, yielding 87-bp fragments that span the CDR3 region. Sequencing of the amplicons was performed on the Illumina HiSeq platform. In the authors' own workflow: Synthetic template baselines were used to correct PCR bias computationally, reads within Hamming distance 2 were collapsed, and singletons that could not be merged were discarded. Reads were aligned against IMGT to assign V, D and J genes, CDR3 length and insertions or deletions at six rearrangement sites. Within each subset, clonotype counts were normalized to the number of sorted cells before true diversity and Gini coefficients were calculated with the tcR R package. The overlap coefficient, calculated on TCRB nucleotide sequences, was used to quantify repertoire sharing. Out-of-frame TCRB sequences from naive cells were analyzed as a proxy for the pre-selection repertoire. Held by TCRdb, this immuneACCESS table contains in-frame sequences only and omits some clones. Under half of the omission traces to an unresolved V gene where checked; the cause of the rest is unknown. For V, J and clone size, that table is used; D and trimming come from the DNA. This sample lists about 700,000 clones; 10% to 15% were detected once. Around 0.022% of the sample is held by the ten biggest clonotypes.

In the germline V gene, CDR1 corresponds to SQVTM and CDR2 to ANQGSEA. The CDR3 numbers 13 residues from cysteine through phenylalanine. The kept DNA is CDR3 alone, 39 bases in frame from the first base. Between the V and J ends, shortened by 4 bases and 3 bases respectively, the junction contains 13 bases. The specimen was naive CD4+ T cells from blood. The cell subset or site label on this specimen signifies: true naive CD4+ T cells. The chain uses TRBV29-1 and TRBJ2-7, with TRBD2 perhaps the D gene, on 6 matching bases. The receptor was isolated from a man aged 18 to 30 with type 1 diabetes. The DNA is as follows: TGCAGCGTTGGGGGGGACGACCACTACGAGCAGTACTTC. Translation gives CSVGGDDHYEQYF.